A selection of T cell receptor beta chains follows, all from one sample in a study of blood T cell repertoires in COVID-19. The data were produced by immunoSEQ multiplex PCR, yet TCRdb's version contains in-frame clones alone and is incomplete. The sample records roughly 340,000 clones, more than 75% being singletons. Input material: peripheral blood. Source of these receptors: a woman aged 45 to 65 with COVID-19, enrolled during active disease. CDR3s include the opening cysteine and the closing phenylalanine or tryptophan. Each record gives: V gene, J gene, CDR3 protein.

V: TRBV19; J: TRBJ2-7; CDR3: CASSVSGRDYEQYF
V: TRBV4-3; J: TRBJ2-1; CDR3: CASSPGRLFYNEQFF
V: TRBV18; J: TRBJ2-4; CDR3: CASSPQTGSNSIQYF
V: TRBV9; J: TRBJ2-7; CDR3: CASSVGPIAGGYEQYF
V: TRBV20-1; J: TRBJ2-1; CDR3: CSASTGTSGYNEQFF
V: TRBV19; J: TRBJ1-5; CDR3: CASSSLQGDRNQPQHF
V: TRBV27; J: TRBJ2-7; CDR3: CASSLLDRARDEQYF
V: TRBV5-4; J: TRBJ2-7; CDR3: CASSLRTGTSGTYEQYF
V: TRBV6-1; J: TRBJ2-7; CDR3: CASSEARGGGLTYEQYF
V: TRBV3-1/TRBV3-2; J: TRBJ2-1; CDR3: CASSEKKLAGGTYNEQFF
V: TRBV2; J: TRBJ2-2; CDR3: CASRSLKGPTGELFF
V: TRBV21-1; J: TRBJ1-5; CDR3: CASSKEKRATEDQPQHF
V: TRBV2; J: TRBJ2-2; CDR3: CASSEGQAVTGELFF